The clone carrying this TCR beta chain was detected only once. The data derive from a study of T cell changes during pregnancy in multiple sclerosis. Clones were sequenced by immunoSEQ multiplex PCR, and TCRdb holds only the in-frame ones, with some missing. This table holds about 61,000 clones, approximately 90% found once. Germline CDR1 reads SGHTA; CDR2 reads FQGNSA. Losses at the gene ends were 5 bases for V and 5 bases for J; bases not matched to a gene: 11. This CDR3 has 16 amino acids. The TCR was taken from a female donor in good health, enrolled as a control in a pregnancy study. The material sequenced was peripheral blood, taken in the first trimester of pregnancy. The chain employs TRBV7-2 and TRBJ1-5; TRBD1 matches at 8 bases. The CDR3 nucleotides are TGTGCCAGCAGCCCCGGTGGCAGGGGGCAAGATCAGCCCCAGCATTTT. Its translation: CASSPGGRGQDQPQHF.